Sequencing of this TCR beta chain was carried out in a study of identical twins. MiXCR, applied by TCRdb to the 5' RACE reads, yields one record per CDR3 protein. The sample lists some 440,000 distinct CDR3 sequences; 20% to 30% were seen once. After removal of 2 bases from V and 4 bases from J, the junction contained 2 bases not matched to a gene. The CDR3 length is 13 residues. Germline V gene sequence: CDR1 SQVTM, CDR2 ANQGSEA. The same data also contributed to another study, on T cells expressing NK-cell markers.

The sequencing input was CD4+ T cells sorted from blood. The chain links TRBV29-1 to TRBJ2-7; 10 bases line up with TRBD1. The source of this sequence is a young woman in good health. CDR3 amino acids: CSVERDRGYEQYF. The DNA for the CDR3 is TGCAGCGTTGAACGGGACAGGGGTTACGAGCAGTACTTC.